The 28 T cell receptor beta chains below come from one sample, sequenced in a study of shared clonotypes between healthy human individuals. Produced via immunoSEQ multiplex PCR; TCRdb's table is partial and in-frame only. Of under 1,900,000 clones listed, about 98.5% are singletons. The sequenced sample was naive CD4+ T cells sorted from blood. Described subset: CD45RA+ positively selected. The receptors here all came from a man in his thirties or forties in good health.

This rearrangement joins TRBV12-5 to TRBJ2-5; TRBD1 agrees at 7 bases. V was pared by 7 bases and J by 0 bases, with 17 bases of the junction left unmatched. Germline CDR1 is LGHNT and CDR2 is FRNRAP. The CDR3 has 18 amino acids. CDR3 protein: CASAPDRVKGTHQETQYF. The CDR3 DNA reads as TGTGCTAGTGCCCCCGACAGGGTGAAGGGAACCCACCAAGAGACCCAGTACTTC. Using reference TRBV12-5 and TRBJ2-5 for the parts outside the CDR3, the full variable domain is DARVTQTPRHKVTEMGQEVTMRCQPILGHNTVFWYRQTMMQGLELLAYFRNRAPLDDSGMPKDRFSAEMPDATLATLKIQPSEPRDSAVYFCASAPDRVKGTHQETQYFGPGTRLLVL.

J is TRBJ1-1 and V is TRBV6-1; D is ambiguous. The CDR3 has 15 residues. V lost 3 bases and J 2 bases, leaving 13 bases between the germline ends. In germline, CDR1 is MNHNS, CDR2 SASEGT. In nucleotides, the CDR3 is TGTGCCAGCAGTGAGGCACGGAACATAAACACTGAAGCTTTCTTT. This encodes CASSEARNINTEAFF.

The rearrangement joins TRBV6-4 to TRBJ2-2; 10 nucleotides line up with TRBD2. V shed 0 bases, J shed 4 bases, and the junction held 5 bases outside the gene matches. Looked up from germline, CDR1 is MRHNA and CDR2 is SNTAGT. This CDR3 spans 17 amino acids. In DNA, the CDR3 is TGTGCCAGCAGTGACTCGATTACTAGCGGGATCACCGGGGAGCTGTTTTTT. As protein: CASSDSITSGITGELFF.

The chain has TRBV7-3 and TRBJ2-6, with D possibly being TRBD2 (6 bases). CDR3 size: 15 residues. The V end was cut by 5 bases, the J end by 5 bases, with 13 bases between. Germline V gene lookup returns CDR1 SGHTA and CDR2 FQGTGA. CDR3 protein: CASSPGGARANVLTF. In nucleotides, the CDR3 is TGTGCCAGCAGCCCCGGGGGTGCCCGGGCCAACGTCCTGACTTTC.

CDR3 loop: CASSLDPTGYEQYF. In DNA, the CDR3 is TGTGCCAGCAGCTTAGATCCAACTGGCTACGAGCAGTACTTC. The chain combines TRBV11-3 with TRBJ2-7; D call uncertain. Trimming took 0 bases from V and 3 from J, leaving 9 bases between them. Per the germline V gene, CDR1 is SGHNT and CDR2 is YENEEA. This CDR3 comprises 14 residues.

J is TRBJ1-1 and V is TRBV28; D is undetermined. The CDR3 has 13 amino acids. Germline lookup yields CDR1 MDHEN and CDR2 SYDVKM. The V gene lost 5 bases and the J gene lost 5 bases, with 12 bases spanning the gap. CDR3: CASSTHRKTEAFF. The CDR3 bases are TGTGCCAGCAGTACCCATCGGAAAACTGAAGCTTTCTTT.

The chain couples TRBV5-6 to TRBJ1-5; unclear D gene. Trimming removed 2 bases at V and 4 bases at J, with 4 bases between. Per the germline V gene, CDR1 is SGHDT and CDR2 is YYEEEE. CDR3 length: 12 residues. The CDR3 sequence is CASSFLNQPQHF. The DNA of the CDR3 is TGTGCCAGCAGCTTCTTAAATCAGCCCCAGCATTTT.

V and J are TRBV19 and TRBJ2-7; 14 positions match TRBD2. Germline V gives CDR1 LNHDA, CDR2 SQIVND (reference sequence). The CDR3 runs to 16 residues. V was clipped by 2 bases and J by 7 bases; unmatched bases: 7. The CDR3 here is CASSIRPGLAGVEQYF. CDR3 coding DNA: TGTGCCAGTAGTATAAGGCCGGGACTAGCGGGAGTTGAGCAGTACTTC.

This clone was recorded once. The chain is built from TRBV7-2 and TRBJ2-7; 8 bases agree with TRBD2. J gave up 2 bases and V 1 base, and 4 bases lay outside the gene matches. The CDR3 runs 15 residues. Germline loops: CDR1 SGHTA, CDR2 FQGNSA. CDR3 DNA: TGTGCCAGCAGCTTAGAGACTAGCGCCACCTACGAGCAGTACTTC. It yields the protein CASSLETSATYEQYF.

Comment on this clone: The germline gene is not matched at one end of the junction; a read error may be the cause. The chain has TRBV5-4 and TRBJ2-5, with 8 positions matching TRBD2. The CDR3 covers 15 residues. Germline values: CDR1 SGHNT, CDR2 YYREEE (reference sequence). As DNA, the CDR3 is TGTGCCAGCAGTTTGGGCGGGGGGAGCGTCGAGACCCAGTACTTC. Amino acids: CASSLGGGSVETQYF.

A single count supports this clone. V usage is TRBV9 and J usage is TRBJ1-1; the D is unclear. The V gene lost 0 bases and the J gene lost 4 bases, with 10 bases spanning the gap. CDR3 length equals 14 residues. Per germline, CDR1 SGDLS and CDR2 YYNGEE. The CDR3 bases are TGTGCCAGCAGCGTAGGGTGGCGAGTCACTGAAGCTTTCTTT. It codes for CASSVGWRVTEAFF.

This rearrangement joins TRBV19 to TRBJ2-7; tentative D call: TRBD2 (5 bases). The CDR3 length is 14 residues. Germline values: CDR1 LNHDA, CDR2 SQIVND (reference sequence). V lost 6 bases, J lost 2 bases, and 14 bases lay in between. The CDR3 spells CASRTRHTTYEQYF. CDR3 coding DNA: TGTGCCAGTAGAACTAGACACACCACCTACGAGCAGTACTTC.

This clone was observed a single time. The chain recombines TRBV7-9 with TRBJ2-1; TRBD2 matches at 7 bases. Germline V gene lookup returns CDR1 SEHNR and CDR2 FQNEAQ (reference sequence). This CDR3 region has 16 residues. The J segment lost 2 bases and the V segment lost 3 bases, leaving 7 bases of the junction unmatched. The CDR3: CASSLGLPVPYNEQFF. For the CDR3, the DNA is TGTGCCAGCAGCTTGGGACTACCCGTGCCCTACAATGAGCAGTTCTTC.

The V and J genes are TRBV19 and TRBJ2-1; unclear D gene. This CDR3 has 15 residues. Germline CDR1 and CDR2: LNHDA and SQIVND (reference sequence). V shed 5 bases and J shed 0 bases, with 11 bases lying between them. CDR3 DNA: TGTGCCAGTAGTGCACGATATGACTCCTACAATGAGCAGTTCTTC. Translated: CASSARYDSYNEQFF.

This clone was recorded only once. The chain employs TRBV7-9 and TRBJ2-7; D not resolved. V shed 5 bases and J shed 3 bases, with 17 bases lying between them. The CDR3 runs 15 residues. Germline-derived CDR1 and CDR2 are SEHNR and FQNEAQ (reference sequence). The CDR3 DNA reads as TGTGCCAGCAGCGCCAACGGGCCCTTTAACTACGAGCAGTACTTC. It is translated as CASSANGPFNYEQYF. Looking up the rest from reference TRBV7-9 and TRBJ2-7 gives the full variable domain: DTGVSQNPRHKITKRGQNVTFRCDPISEHNRLYWYRQTLGQGPEFLTYFQNEAQLEKSRLLSDRFSAERPKGSFSTLEIQRTEQGDSAMYLCASSANGPFNYEQYFGPGTRLTVT.

The chain couples TRBV4-3 to TRBJ2-1, with D unresolved. V was trimmed by 0 bases and J by 6 bases, leaving 6 bases between them. The germline V gene encodes CDR1 LGHNA and CDR2 YSLEER. CDR3 size: 13 residues. CDR3 nucleotide sequence: TGCGCCAGCAGCCAAGAGCGTTTCAATGAGCAGTTCTTC. This sequence encodes CASSQERFNEQFF.

This rearrangement joins TRBV28 to TRBJ1-5, with 7 bases aligning to TRBD1. There are 15 residues in the CDR3. Trimming took 5 bases from V and 7 from J; bases not matched to a gene: 11. The germline CDR1 and CDR2 sequences are MDHEN and SYDVKM. CDR3 region: CASSPETGIGQPQHF. The CDR3 DNA reads TGTGCCAGCAGTCCCGAGACAGGGATTGGCCAGCCCCAGCATTTT.

This chain uses TRBV7-9 with TRBJ2-7, with D maybe TRBD2 (6 bases). The V end was cut by 5 bases, the J end by 7 bases, with 18 bases between. The CDR3 is made up of 14 amino acids. The germline V gene encodes CDR1 SEHNR and CDR2 FQNEAQ (reference sequence). CDR3 in DNA: TGTGCCAGCAGCCCTTGGAGGGATGAAGGGGAGCAGTACTTC. Translation: CASSPWRDEGEQYF.

The rearrangement links TRBV18 to TRBJ2-5; D gene uncertain. Germline lookup yields CDR1 KGHSH and CDR2 LQKENI. Trimming took off 1 base at V and 2 bases at J, with 8 bases between the two ends. The CDR3 length is 14 residues. The CDR3, as DNA: TGTGCCAGCTCACCACTGTCGTTGCAAGAGACCCAGTACTTC. Protein: CASSPLSLQETQYF.

The chain joins TRBV7-3 to TRBJ2-1; 10 bases map to TRBD2. The CDR3 consists of 15 residues. Germline V lookup: CDR1 SGHTA, CDR2 FQGTGA. The J segment lost 2 bases and the V segment lost 5 bases, leaving 3 bases of the junction unmatched. The CDR3 coding sequence is TGTGCCAGCAGCGTAGCGGGAGGCACCTACAATGAGCAGTTCTTC. It specifies CASSVAGGTYNEQFF.

V is TRBV10-2 and J is TRBJ2-7; 7 bases align to TRBD2. This CDR3 is built from 17 residues. CDR1 and CDR2 from the germline V gene are WSHSY and SAAADI. V gave up 2 bases and J gave up 0 bases; unmatched junction bases: 10. CDR3 loop: CASSEEDWRESSYEQYF. The CDR3, as DNA: TGCGCCAGCAGTGAGGAGGATTGGCGGGAGAGCTCCTACGAGCAGTACTTC.

Comments on this clone: Within the sample, other DNA sequences also encode this same CDR3. The V gene is TRBV5-1, the J gene TRBJ2-2, with TRBD1 matching 8 bases. The V and J ends lost 4 bases and 3 bases, in that order; junction bases with no gene match: 5. Germline CDR1 and CDR2: SGHRS and YFSETQ. CDR3 length: 15 amino acids. This CDR3 reads CASSLGQGHTGELFF. The CDR3 DNA follows: TGCGCCAGCAGCCTTGGACAGGGTCACACCGGGGAGCTGTTTTTT.

The J gene is TRBJ2-2, the V gene TRBV25-1; a possible D gene is TRBD1 (6 bases). V lost 6 bases to trimming and J lost 3 bases, with 14 bases between them. CDR3 length: 15 amino acids. Germline-derived CDR1 and CDR2 are MGHDK and SYGVNS. The CDR3 DNA reads as TGTGCCAGCAGCCCCGGCAGGGGTTACACCGGGGAGCTGTTTTTT. The encoded protein is CASSPGRGYTGELFF.

This CDR3 is CASSLSGRASYNEQFF. The CDR3 nucleotides are TGTGCCAGCAGCCTAAGCGGGAGGGCCTCCTACAATGAGCAGTTCTTC. This sequence joins TRBV9 and TRBJ2-1; 10 bases agree with TRBD2. The junction had 4 bases not matched to a gene; V was cut back by 4 bases and J by 0 bases. The CDR3 is 16 amino acids. CDR1 is SGDLS and CDR2 is YYNGEE in the germline V gene.

The gene calls are TRBV5-1 and TRBJ2-3; 10 bases match TRBD2. With V trimmed by 0 bases and J by 4 bases, 5 bases remained unmatched. The CDR3 is 16 amino acids. From germline, CDR1 is SGHRS and CDR2 YFSETQ. The chain's CDR3 is CASSLGASGSADTQYF. DNA for the CDR3: TGCGCCAGCAGCTTGGGGGCTAGCGGGAGCGCAGATACGCAGTATTTT.

The chain carries TRBV5-8 and TRBJ2-1; the D is unclear. The V gene lost 2 bases and the J gene lost 5 bases, with 2 bases spanning the gap. The CDR3 consists of 11 residues. In germline, CDR1 is SGHTS, CDR2 YDEGEE. CDR3 loop: CASSFHNEQFF. The CDR3 DNA sequence: TGTGCCAGCAGCTTCCACAATGAGCAGTTCTTC.

CDR3 in DNA: TGTGCCAGCAGGGGACTAGCGGACGAGACCCAGTACTTC. This gives the protein CASRGLADETQYF. This chain uses TRBV7-2 with TRBJ2-5; 11 bases map to TRBD2. V dropped 6 bases and J dropped 5; count of bases not matched to a gene: 2. Germline-derived CDR1 and CDR2 are SGHTA and FQGNSA. The CDR3 runs to 13 residues.

The rearrangement links TRBV5-1 to TRBJ1-4, with D possibly being TRBD1 (5 bases). This CDR3 region has 14 residues. Germline CDR1 and CDR2: SGHRS and YFSETQ. V was pared by 3 bases and J by 7 bases, with 13 bases between. CDR3 in DNA: TGCGCCAGCAGCTGGGGAGGGGAGGCTGAAAAACTGTTTTTT. Protein product: CASSWGGEAEKLFF.